The entry that follows covers one TCR beta chain sequence. This entry belongs to a study of blood T cell repertoires in COVID-19. Study-level information: The United States, Italy and Spain were the sources of the acute and convalescent COVID-19 samples. Sources were T cells, B-cell-depleted T cells, or PBMCs; the material itself was cDNA or gDNA.

Authors' analysis steps: Reference gene primer amplification yielded estimated nucleated cell counts. The assay was immunoSEQ multiplex PCR, and TCRdb's table has in-frame clones only and misses some. V, J and clone size were drawn from that table, and D and trimming were deduced from the DNA. The sample lists about 190,000 clones, more than 60% occurring once. V shed 5 bases and J shed 1 base, with 20 bases lying between them. The CDR3 totals 17 residues. Germline V CDR1 and CDR2: SGHDT, YYEEEE. Sequencing was performed on peripheral blood. The sequence came from a woman aged 50 to 60 with acute or convalescent COVID-19. J is TRBJ2-3 and V is TRBV5-6; a possible D gene is TRBD2 (6 bases). This chain's CDR3 is CASSYISGREGTDTQYF. The CDR3 region has the DNA TGTGCCAGCAGTTATATTAGCGGTAGGGAGGGCACAGATACGCAGTATTTT. The variable domain in full, with the rest retrieved from reference TRBV5-6 and TRBJ2-3, is DAGVTQSPTHLIKTRGQQVTLRCSPKSGHDTVSWYQQALGQGPQFIFQYYEEEERQRGNFPDRFSGHQFPNYSSELNVNALLLGDSALYLCASSYISGREGTDTQYFGPGTRLTVL.